This T cell receptor beta chain was profiled in a study of CD8 T cells in ankylosing spondylitis. Germline assignment: CDR1 WSHSY and CDR2 SAAADI. The CDR3 runs to 15 residues. The V gene lost 6 bases and the J gene lost 0 bases, with 13 bases spanning the gap. This clonotype was counted at least ten times. Its antigen is unknown. Study-wide findings and caveats: Apparently characteristic of ankylosing spondylitis blood was a TCR beta motif (about 8 highly homologous variants). Earlier literature documents some of the motif variants in reactive arthritis synovial fluid and blood. Reports say disease-linked clones showed up significantly more in matched ankylosing spondylitis synovial fluid.

By quantitative 5'-RACE with molecular barcodes, the TCR beta libraries were made. TCRdb re-derived calls from the 5' RACE reads in MiXCR, one entry per CDR3 protein. The sample has about 130,000 distinct CDR3 sequences; 12% to 15% are singletons. The chain is built from TRBV10-2 and TRBJ2-3; D may be TRBD1 (6 bases). Sample: blood, either unsorted or a sorted T cell fraction (not recorded which). This TCR derives from a female donor with ankylosing spondylitis or in good health (not recorded which). Here the CDR3 DNA reads TGCGCCAGCAGGCCCGGGACACTTAGCACAGATACGCAGTATTTT. Residues: CASRPGTLSTDTQYF.